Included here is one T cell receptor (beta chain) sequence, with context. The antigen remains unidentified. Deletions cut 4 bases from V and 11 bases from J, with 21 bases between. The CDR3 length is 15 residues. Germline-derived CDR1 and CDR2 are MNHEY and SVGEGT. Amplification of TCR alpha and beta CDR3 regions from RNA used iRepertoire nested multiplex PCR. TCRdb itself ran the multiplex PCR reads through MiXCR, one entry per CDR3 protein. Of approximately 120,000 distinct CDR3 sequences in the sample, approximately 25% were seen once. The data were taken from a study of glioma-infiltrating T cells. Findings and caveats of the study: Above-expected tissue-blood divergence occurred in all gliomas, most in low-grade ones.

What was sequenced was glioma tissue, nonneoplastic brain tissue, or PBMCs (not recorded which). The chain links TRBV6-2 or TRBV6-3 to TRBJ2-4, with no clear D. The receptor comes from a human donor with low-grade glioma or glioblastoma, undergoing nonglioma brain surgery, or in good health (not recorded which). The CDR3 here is CASSSRRTWGPLQYF. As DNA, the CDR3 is TGTGCCAGCAGTTCCCGGCGGACCTGGGGTCCCCTTCAGTACTTC.